This TCR beta chain originates from a study of low-dose radiotherapy and immunotherapy resistance in tumors. For the study at large: A total of 6.5 Gy was given to Cohort 1 as 0.5 Gy per fraction every 2 weeks.

Nivolumab, ipilimumab, aspirin, low-dose cyclophosphamide and low-dose radiotherapy were all administered to the donors. There are 16 residues in the CDR3. Per germline, CDR1 DFQATT and CDR2 SNEGSKA (reference sequence). With V trimmed by 0 bases and J by 3 bases, 9 bases remained unmatched. This clonotype was detected a few times. TRAV- and TRBV-specific primers primed first-strand cDNA, covering alpha and beta chains. With a constant-region primer and a V-primer adapter, TCRs were subjected to roughly 18 PCR cycles of amplification. Each CDR3 protein is one row after TCRdb ran MiXCR on the reads. Among about 16,000 distinct CDR3 sequences, about 71% were seen once, and the ten largest hold 5.5% to 7%.

J is TRBJ2-7 and V is TRBV20-1; 9 bases agree with TRBD2. The receptor's source is a human donor with advanced metastatic prostate, ovarian, gallbladder or colorectal cancer (not recorded which). This table probably holds off-target reads from a library built for another chain. This CDR3 reads CSARDQGLAQGYEQYF. Written as DNA, the CDR3 is TGCAGTGCTAGAGATCAGGGACTAGCTCAAGGCTACGAGCAGTACTTC.